A selection of T cell receptor beta chains follows, all from one sample in a study of blood T cell repertoires in COVID-19. Measured with immunoSEQ multiplex PCR; TCRdb has only the in-frame clones, and not every one. The sample consists of approximately 280,000 clones, approximately 86% of them appearing once. The source material was PBMCs or T cells enriched from blood (not recorded which). The receptor set was obtained from a woman aged 18-29 years who had recovered from COVID-19. Both conserved end residues are part of each CDR3. D genes are given only for firm matches. Clone sizes are given selectively: once, few, many, or a class where the clone is expanded.

TRBD1	TRBV6-6	NA	TRBJ1-4	CASSYVGTGKYEKLFF	TGTGCCAGCAGTTACGTGGGGACAGGGAAGTACGAAAAACTGTTTTTT
TRBD2	TRBV9	few	TRBJ2-7	CASSPRPGTSNYEQYF	TGTGCCAGCAGCCCTCGACCCGGGACTAGCAACTACGAGCAGTACTTC
NA	TRBV4-3	NA	TRBJ2-7	CASSLLRGTGRYEQYF	TGCGCCAGCAGCCTCCTACGAGGTACAGGCCGGTACGAGCAGTACTTC
NA	TRBV28	NA	TRBJ1-3	CATQQPSGNTIYF	TGTGCCACCCAACAACCCTCTGGAAACACCATATATTTT
NA	TRBV27	NA	TRBJ1-1	CASSREINTEAFF	TGTGCCAGCAGCCGGGAGATAAACACTGAAGCTTTCTTT
NA	TRBV27	NA	TRBJ1-4	CASSRDSYEKLFF	TGTGCCAGCAGCCGGGACTCCTATGAAAAACTGTTTTTT
TRBD2	TRBV28	once	TRBJ2-5	CASSLRAAGGFQETQYF	TGTGCCAGCAGTTTGCGTGCGGCGGGAGGATTCCAAGAGACCCAGTACTTC
TRBD1	TRBV27	NA	TRBJ2-7	CASSLSPGGPYEQYF	TGTGCCAGCAGTTTATCCCCAGGGGGTCCCTACGAGCAGTACTTC
TRBD2	TRBV5-6	NA	TRBJ2-2	CASSDAGVITGELFF	TGTGCCAGCAGCGATGCGGGGGTGATCACCGGGGAGCTGTTTTTT
NA	TRBV7-3	many	TRBJ2-1	CASSKHTGILGGSGNEQFF	TGTGCCAGCAGCAAACATACCGGGATACTAGGAGGTTCAGGCAATGAGCAGTTCTTC